The subject of this entry is one TCR beta chain. Its specificity is unknown. The TCR beta CDR3 regions underwent amplification using RNA transcripts as the source. Carried out on the TCR CDR3, a first-round RT-PCR used the HTBI primer set. TCRdb itself ran the multiplex PCR reads through MiXCR, one entry per CDR3 protein. The sample lists a few hundred thousand distinct CDR3 sequences, about 45% seen once, with 7.5% to 8.5% in the top ten. Among the patients, aged 18 to 65, hyperthyroidism was newly diagnosed and had lasted under 2 months. The data were taken from a study of T cells in Graves' hyperthyroidism and ophthalmopathy. General study results and limits: With a median lead of around 6.7 months before onset, the model predicted ophthalmopathy. Blood shared most expanded thyroid clonotypes above 0.001.

This TCR was recovered from a woman in her late teens or twenties with Graves' hyperthyroidism. The sequenced sample was peripheral blood or thyroid tissue (not recorded which).

CDR3 in amino acids: CASTMGRQTYEQYF. DNA for the CDR3: TGTGCCAGCACCATGGGACGGCAGACCTACGAGCAGTACTTC. J is TRBJ2-7 and V is TRBV6-4; D is possibly TRBD1 or TRBD2 (5 bases each). In germline, CDR1 is MRHNA, CDR2 SNTAGT. The length of the CDR3 is 14 residues. V shed 7 bases and J shed 2 bases, with 15 bases lying between them.